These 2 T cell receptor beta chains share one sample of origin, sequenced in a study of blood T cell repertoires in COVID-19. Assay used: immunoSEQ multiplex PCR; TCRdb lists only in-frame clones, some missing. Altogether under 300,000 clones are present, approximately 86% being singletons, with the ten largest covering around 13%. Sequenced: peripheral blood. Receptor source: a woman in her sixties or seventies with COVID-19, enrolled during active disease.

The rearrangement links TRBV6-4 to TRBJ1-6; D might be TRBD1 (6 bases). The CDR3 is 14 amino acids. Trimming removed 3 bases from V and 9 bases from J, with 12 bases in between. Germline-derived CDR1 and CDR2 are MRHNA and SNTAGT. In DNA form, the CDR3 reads TGTGCCAGCAGTGATACAGGGATGGGTTCACCCCTCCACTTT. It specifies CASSDTGMGSPLHF.

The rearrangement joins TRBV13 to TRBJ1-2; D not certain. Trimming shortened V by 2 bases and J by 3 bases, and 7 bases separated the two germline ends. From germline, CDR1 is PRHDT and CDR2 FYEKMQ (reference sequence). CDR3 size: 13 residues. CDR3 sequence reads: CASSLSGDYGYTF. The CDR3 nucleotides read TGTGCCAGCAGCTTATCCGGGGACTATGGCTACACCTTC.